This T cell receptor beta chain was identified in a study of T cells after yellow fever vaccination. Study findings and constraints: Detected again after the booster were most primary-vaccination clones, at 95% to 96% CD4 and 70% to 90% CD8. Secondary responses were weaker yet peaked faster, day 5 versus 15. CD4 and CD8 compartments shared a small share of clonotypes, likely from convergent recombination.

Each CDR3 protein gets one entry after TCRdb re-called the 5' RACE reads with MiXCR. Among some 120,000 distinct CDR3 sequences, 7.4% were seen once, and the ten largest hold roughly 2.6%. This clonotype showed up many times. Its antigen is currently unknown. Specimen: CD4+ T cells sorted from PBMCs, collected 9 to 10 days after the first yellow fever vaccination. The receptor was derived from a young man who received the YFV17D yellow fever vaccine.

As DNA, the CDR3 is TGTGCCAGCAGCCTAAGGTTCATGAACACTGAAGCTTTCTTT. This sequence encodes CASSLRFMNTEAFF. The chain uses TRBV12-3 or TRBV12-4 and TRBJ1-1; no firm D call. This CDR3 spans 14 amino acids. V lost 6 bases and J lost 0, with 11 bases in between.